These 18 T cell receptor beta chains were sequenced from one sample in a study of cytomegalovirus exposure and HLA in healthy donors. This PCR relied on a set of 60 Vbeta primers and 13 Jbeta primers. The repertoire was sequenced with immunoSEQ multiplex PCR; TCRdb's copy has only in-frame clones and lacks some. This table has about 170,000 clones, 75% to 85% appearing once. Input material: PBMCs. All receptors derive from a female donor in good health and CMV-seronegative.

This sequence joins TRBV9 and TRBJ2-1; a weak D match, TRBD2 (5 bases). The germline gives CDR1 SGDLS, CDR2 YYNGEE. The CDR3 length is 14 residues. Deletions cut 3 bases from V and 9 bases from J, with 16 bases between. The CDR3 spells CASSAFTSLGEQFF. In DNA, the CDR3 is TGTGCCAGCAGCGCTTTTACTAGTCTGGGTGAGCAGTTCTTC.

Here the CDR3 DNA reads TGCGCCAGCAGCTCGAGGACTAGCGGGAGGGTGAACACCGGGGAGCTGTTTTTT. It encodes CASSSRTSGRVNTGELFF. This chain connects TRBV5-1 to TRBJ2-2; 15 nucleotides line up with TRBD2. The CDR3 covers 18 residues. V dropped 3 bases and J dropped 1; count of bases not matched to a gene: 4. Germline-derived CDR1 and CDR2 are SGHRS and YFSETQ.

This chain connects TRBV6-4 to TRBJ2-1, with 7 bases matching TRBD2. With 0 bases clipped from V and 6 bases from J, the junction kept 14 bases outside the gene matches. The CDR3 spans 18 residues. Looked up from germline, CDR1 is MRHNA and CDR2 is SNTAGT. The DNA for the CDR3 is TGTGCCAGCAGTGACTCACGGAGGGGAGGGGAGTTAATCAATGAGCAGTTCTTC. It specifies CASSDSRRGGELINEQFF.

The V gene is TRBV18, the J gene TRBJ2-7, with 10 bases aligning to TRBD2. V lost 5 bases to trimming and J lost 6 bases; unmatched junction nucleotides: 10. Per germline, CDR1 KGHSH and CDR2 LQKENI. The CDR3 consists of 15 residues. Written as DNA, the CDR3 is TGTGCCAGCTCAGATAAAGCGGGGGGGCCATCCGAGCAGTACTTC. It specifies CASSDKAGGPSEQYF.

The rearrangement links TRBV28 to TRBJ2-1, with D tentatively TRBD2 (5 bases). This CDR3 contains 16 residues. The germline V gene encodes CDR1 MDHEN and CDR2 SYDVKM. Trimming left V 5 bases short and J 2 bases short, with 16 bases between. This CDR3 reads CASSPLTGKTYNEQFF. The CDR3 DNA reads TGTGCCAGCAGTCCTTTAACGGGAAAAACCTACAATGAGCAGTTCTTC.

Only one count was recorded for this clone. V usage is TRBV11-3 and J usage is TRBJ2-7; TRBD1 agrees at 9 bases. The V and J ends lost 0 bases and 4 bases, in that order; junction bases with no gene match: 4. This CDR3 has 15 amino acids. CDR1 is SGHNT, CDR2 YENEEA, per germline. The CDR3 region has the DNA TGTGCCAGCAGCTTAGATGGGACAGGGCGGTACGAGCAGTACTTC. It codes for CASSLDGTGRYEQYF.

The chain employs TRBV7-2 and TRBJ2-3; the match to TRBD2 covers 10 bases. CDR3 size: 16 residues. The V segment lost 3 bases and the J segment 2 bases; nucleotides outside the gene matches: 5. The germline V gene has CDR1 SGHTA and CDR2 FQGNSA. The CDR3 spells CASSLLAGGSTDTQYF. The DNA of the CDR3 is TGTGCCAGCAGCTTGTTAGCGGGGGGATCCACAGATACGCAGTATTTT.

The CDR3 region has the DNA TGTGCCTGGAGTGGACTTGATCGCTACGAGCAGTACTTC. Translated: CAWSGLDRYEQYF. This chain links TRBV30 with TRBJ2-7; no reliable D call. V shed 1 base and J shed 3 bases, with 10 bases lying between them. Germline V CDR1 and CDR2: GTSNPN, SVGIG (reference sequence). The CDR3 loop spans 13 amino acids.

This chain uses TRBV9 with TRBJ2-7; D may be TRBD2 (5 bases). Per the germline V gene, CDR1 is SGDLS and CDR2 is YYNGEE. V gave up 7 bases and J gave up 3 bases, with 11 bases separating them. CDR3 length: 12 amino acids. The CDR3 bases are TGTGCCAGCGGAGGTGGCGTCTACGAGCAGTACTTC. It codes for CASGGGVYEQYF.

This rearrangement joins TRBV6-5 to TRBJ1-2; D perhaps matches TRBD1 (6 bases). V was shortened by 8 bases and J by 4 bases, with 20 bases between the two germline ends. The CDR3 spans 15 residues. Germline CDR1 is MNHEY and CDR2 is SVGAGI. The DNA for the CDR3 is TGTGCCAGCCTGGACAGACCTTCTACAGGCTATGGCTACACCTTC. Protein sequence: CASLDRPSTGYGYTF.

This clone was detected once. V and J are TRBV6-4 and TRBJ2-1, with TRBD2 matching over 7 bases. Germline assignment: CDR1 MRHNA and CDR2 SNTAGT. CDR3 length equals 17 residues. V lost 0 bases to trimming and J lost 4 bases; unmatched junction nucleotides: 9. The CDR3 bases are TGTGCCAGCAGTGACTCGGTCGGGACTAAGAGGTACAATGAGCAGTTCTTC. Protein: CASSDSVGTKRYNEQFF.

Concerning this clone: An end of the junction differs from the germline gene, which may be a read error. This rearrangement joins TRBV7-8 to TRBJ2-4; 7 nucleotides agree with TRBD1. Per the germline V gene, CDR1 is SGHVS and CDR2 is FQNEAQ. The CDR3 length is 13 residues. The CDR3 sequence is CASTPGQKNSQYF. The CDR3 nucleotides read TGTGCCAGCACCCCGGGACAGAAAAACAGTCAGTACTTC.

The DNA for the CDR3 is TGTGCCAGCAGCCGCGCGATGGGACAGGGTCCCGGAAACACCATATATTTT. Translated, it gives CASSRAMGQGPGNTIYF. The chain carries TRBV7-9 and TRBJ1-3; TRBD1 matches 9 bases. V lost 5 bases and J lost 4; bases outside the gene matches: 12. The CDR3 spans 17 residues. Germline CDR1 is SEHNR and CDR2 is FQNEAQ (reference sequence).

V gene TRBV6-1 combines with J gene TRBJ1-1; weak D call: TRBD1 (5 bases). Trimming took off 6 bases at V and 7 bases at J, with 15 bases between the two ends. CDR3 length equals 13 residues. Germline values: CDR1 MNHNS, CDR2 SASEGT. The DNA of the CDR3 is TGTGCCAGCAGCTCGGGGGGTCTCGATGAAGCTTTCTTT. Translated, it gives CASSSGGLDEAFF.

CDR3 protein: CASSPGSGGAPETQYF. DNA of the CDR3: TGCGCCAGCAGCCCCGGTAGCGGGGGGGCTCCTGAGACCCAGTACTTC. The chain is built from TRBV4-1 and TRBJ2-5; 11 positions agree with TRBD2. CDR1 MGHRA and CDR2 YSYEKL come from the germline V gene. The junction had 9 bases not matched to a gene; V was cut back by 4 bases and J by 5 bases. This CDR3 comprises 16 residues.

The chain links TRBV5-1 to TRBJ2-1; a weak D match, TRBD1 (5 bases). CDR1 SGHRS and CDR2 YFSETQ come from the germline V gene. The V end was cut by 6 bases, the J end by 7 bases, with 11 bases between. This CDR3 region has 12 residues. In nucleotides, the CDR3 is TGCGCCAGCATTGCAGGGAATAATGAGCAGTTCTTC. Translated, it gives CASIAGNNEQFF.

This chain links TRBV5-1 with TRBJ1-4; D call uncertain. This CDR3 spans 14 amino acids. In germline, CDR1 is SGHRS, CDR2 YFSETQ. V shed 2 bases and J shed 8 bases, with 13 bases lying between them. Here the CDR3 DNA reads TGCGCCAGCAGCTTTGGAGGGATTCGGGAAAAACTGTTTTTT. It codes for CASSFGGIREKLFF.

The chain couples TRBV7-9 to TRBJ1-2, with 7 positions matching TRBD1. The CDR3 loop spans 15 amino acids. CDR1 and CDR2 (germline): SEHNR, FQNEAQ (reference sequence). After removal of 6 bases from V and 5 bases from J, the junction contained 12 bases not matched to a gene. The CDR3: CASRLQDREGYGYTF. The CDR3 nucleotides read TGTGCCAGCAGGCTTCAAGACAGGGAAGGATATGGCTACACCTTC.